This T cell receptor beta chain derives from a study of CD8+CD57+ T cells in acquired aplastic anemia. Study-level background: Sorted CD4+ and CD8+ cells yielded about 2.9 ug of DNA on average.

The study, taken as a whole, reports: Patients and controls turned out to have some 30 CD8+ CDR3 sequences in common.

There are 14 residues in the CDR3. The V and J ends lost 6 bases and 4 bases, in that order; junction bases with no gene match: 10. Germline V gene data show CDR1 as DFQATT and CDR2 as SNEGSKA (reference sequence). This clonotype was seen many times. Antigen: not known. Previously, flow cytometry had revealed CD8+CD57+ cell expansion in the patients chosen for sequencing. Severe acquired aplastic anemia was diagnosed in all patients. Blood came from patients not yet given any therapy. Genomic DNA acted as the template from which TCR beta VDJ combination and CDR3 sequence profiling were carried out. One entry per CDR3 protein, called by TCRdb with MiXCR from the reads. The sample shows about 180,000 distinct CDR3 sequences, 45% to 55% of them seen only once.

The specimen was sorted CD4+, CD8+, or CD8+CD57+ T cells (not recorded which) from PBMCs. The receptor comes from a human donor with aplastic anemia. This sequence joins TRBV20-1 and TRBJ2-3, with 7 nucleotides matching TRBD1. CDR3 coding DNA: TGCAGTGCCCTTGACAGGGATTCCGCAGATACGCAGTATTTT. Translated, it gives CSALDRDSADTQYF.